The T cell receptor (beta chain) under discussion was sequenced for a study of blood T cell repertoires in COVID-19. Trimming took 7 bases from V and 1 from J; bases not matched to a gene: 5. In germline, CDR1 is MNHEY, CDR2 SVGAGI. CDR3 length: 15 residues. Assay: immunoSEQ multiplex PCR; the TCRdb copy retains only in-frame clones and omits some. Of about 440,000 clones in the sample, around 90% were seen once. This clonotype originated in a man younger than 35 who had recovered from COVID-19. V is TRBV6-5 and J is TRBJ1-5; 9 bases agree with TRBD1. Source material: PBMCs or T cells enriched from blood (not recorded which). The CDR3 loop is CASTGGTGSNQPQHF. The CDR3 DNA reads as TGTGCCAGCACAGGTGGGACAGGGAGCAATCAGCCCCAGCATTTT.